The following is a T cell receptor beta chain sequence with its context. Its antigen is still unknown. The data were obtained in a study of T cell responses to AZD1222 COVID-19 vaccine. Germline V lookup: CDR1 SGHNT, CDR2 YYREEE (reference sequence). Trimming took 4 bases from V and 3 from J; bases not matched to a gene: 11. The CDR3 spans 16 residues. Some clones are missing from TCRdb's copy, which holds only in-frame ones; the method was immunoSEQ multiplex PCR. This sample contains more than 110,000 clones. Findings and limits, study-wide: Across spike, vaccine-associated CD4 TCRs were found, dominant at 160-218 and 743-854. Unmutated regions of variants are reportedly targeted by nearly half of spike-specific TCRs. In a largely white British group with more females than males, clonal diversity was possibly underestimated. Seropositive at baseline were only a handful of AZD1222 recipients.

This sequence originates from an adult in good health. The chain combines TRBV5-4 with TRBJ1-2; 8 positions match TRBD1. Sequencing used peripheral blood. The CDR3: CASSKAAGQVDYGYTF. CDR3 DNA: TGTGCCAGCAGCAAAGCCGCGGGACAGGTGGACTATGGCTACACCTTC.